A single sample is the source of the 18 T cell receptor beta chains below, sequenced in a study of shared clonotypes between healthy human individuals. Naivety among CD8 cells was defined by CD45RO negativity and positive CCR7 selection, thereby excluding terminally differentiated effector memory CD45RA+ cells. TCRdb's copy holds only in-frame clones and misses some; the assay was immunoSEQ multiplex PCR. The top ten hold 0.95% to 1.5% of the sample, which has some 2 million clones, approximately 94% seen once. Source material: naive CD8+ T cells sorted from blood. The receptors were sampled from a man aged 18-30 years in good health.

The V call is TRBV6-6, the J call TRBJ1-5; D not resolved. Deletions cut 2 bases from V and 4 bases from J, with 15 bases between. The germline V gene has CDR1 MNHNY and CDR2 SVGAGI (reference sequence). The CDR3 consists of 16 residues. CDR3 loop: CASSYPEDGKNQPQHF. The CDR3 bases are TGTGCCAGCAGTTACCCGGAGGACGGGAAAAATCAGCCCCAGCATTTT.

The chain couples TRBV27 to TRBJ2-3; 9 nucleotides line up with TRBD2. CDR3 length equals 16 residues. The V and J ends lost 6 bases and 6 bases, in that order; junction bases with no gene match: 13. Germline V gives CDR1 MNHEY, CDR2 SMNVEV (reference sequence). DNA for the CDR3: TGTGCCAGCAGCCCCGGGCTAGCGGGGTGGGGGGATACGCAGTATTTT. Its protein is CASSPGLAGWGDTQYF.

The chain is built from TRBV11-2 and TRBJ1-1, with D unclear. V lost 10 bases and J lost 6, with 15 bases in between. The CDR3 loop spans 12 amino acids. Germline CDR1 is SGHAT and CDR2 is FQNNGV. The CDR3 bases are TGTGCCACCGCTTTTAAGGTCGCTGAAGCTTTCTTT. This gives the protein CATAFKVAEAFF.

The chain's CDR3 is CASSTGGGEAFF. The CDR3 coding sequence is TGTGCCAGCAGCACGGGCGGGGGAGAGGCTTTCTTT. The chain couples TRBV7-9 to TRBJ1-1; D might be TRBD1 (5 bases). Deletions cut 5 bases from V and 11 bases from J, with 15 bases between. The CDR3 has 12 residues. CDR1 SEHNR and CDR2 FQNEAQ come from the germline V gene (reference sequence).

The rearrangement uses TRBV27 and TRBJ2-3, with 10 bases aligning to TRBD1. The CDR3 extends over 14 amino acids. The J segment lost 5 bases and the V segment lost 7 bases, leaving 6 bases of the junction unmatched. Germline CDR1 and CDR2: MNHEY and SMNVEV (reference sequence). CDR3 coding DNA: TGTGCCAGCACTTTGACAGGGGGCCTAGATACGCAGTATTTT. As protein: CASTLTGGLDTQYF.

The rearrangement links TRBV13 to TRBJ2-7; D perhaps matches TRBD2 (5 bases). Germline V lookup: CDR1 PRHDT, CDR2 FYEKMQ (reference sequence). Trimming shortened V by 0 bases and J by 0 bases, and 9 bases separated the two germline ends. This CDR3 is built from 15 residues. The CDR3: CASSLGDSFSYEQYF. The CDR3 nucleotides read TGTGCCAGCAGCTTAGGGGACTCCTTCTCCTACGAGCAGTACTTC.

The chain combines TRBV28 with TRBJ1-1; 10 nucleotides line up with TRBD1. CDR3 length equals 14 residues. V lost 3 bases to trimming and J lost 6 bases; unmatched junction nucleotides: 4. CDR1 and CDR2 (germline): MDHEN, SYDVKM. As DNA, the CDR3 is TGTGCCAGCAGTTTCTCCGGGACAGGGGCTGAAGCTTTCTTT. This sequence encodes CASSFSGTGAEAFF.

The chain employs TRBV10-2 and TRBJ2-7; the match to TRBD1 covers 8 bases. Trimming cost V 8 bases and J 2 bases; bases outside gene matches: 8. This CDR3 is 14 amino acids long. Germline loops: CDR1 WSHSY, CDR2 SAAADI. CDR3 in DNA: TGCGCCAGCGGGGTTAGGACAGGGACCTACGAGCAGTACTTC. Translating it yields CASGVRTGTYEQYF.

DNA of the CDR3: TGTGCCAGCAGCTTAGTCTCGGAGGAGCAGTACTTC. Protein: CASSLVSEEQYF. The genes are TRBV7-8 and TRBJ2-7; D not resolved. With 1 base removed from V and 7 bases from J, the gap between germline ends came to 8 bases. Germline assignment: CDR1 SGHVS and CDR2 FQNEAQ. The CDR3 contains 12 residues.

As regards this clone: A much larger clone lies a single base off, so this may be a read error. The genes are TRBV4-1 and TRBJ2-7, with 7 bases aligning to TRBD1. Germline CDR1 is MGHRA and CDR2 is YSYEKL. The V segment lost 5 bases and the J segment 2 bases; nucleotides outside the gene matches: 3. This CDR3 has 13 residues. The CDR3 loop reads CASSIGQAYEQYF. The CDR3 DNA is TGCGCCAGCAGCATTGGACAGGCCTACGAGCAGTACTTC.

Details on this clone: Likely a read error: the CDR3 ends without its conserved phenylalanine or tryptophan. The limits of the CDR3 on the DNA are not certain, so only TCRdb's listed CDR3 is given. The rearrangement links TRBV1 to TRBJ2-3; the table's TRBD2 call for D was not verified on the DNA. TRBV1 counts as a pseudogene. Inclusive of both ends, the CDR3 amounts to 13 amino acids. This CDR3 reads CTSSQDESSGGSR.

CDR3 nucleotides: TGTGCCAGCAGTGACGGACCGGGGGCGATGAACACTGAAGCTTTCTTT. This sequence encodes CASSDGPGAMNTEAFF. This sequence joins TRBV2 and TRBJ1-1, with D perhaps matching TRBD1 (6 bases). Between the trimmed V and J ends, which lost 3 bases and 0 bases, there was a span of 14 bases. Germline assignment: CDR1 SNHLY and CDR2 FYNNEI. The length of the CDR3 is 16 residues. Based on the CDR3 plus reference TRBV2 and TRBJ1-1, the full variable domain is EPEVTQTPSHQVTQMGQEVILRCVPISNHLYFYWYRQILGQKVEFLVSFYNNEISEKSEIFDDQFSVERPDGSNFTLKIRSTKLEDSAMYFCASSDGPGAMNTEAFFGQGTRLTVV.

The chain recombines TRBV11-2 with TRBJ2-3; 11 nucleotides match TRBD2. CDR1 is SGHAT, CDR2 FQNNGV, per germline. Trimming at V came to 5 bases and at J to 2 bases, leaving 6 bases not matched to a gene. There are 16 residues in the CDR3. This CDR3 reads CASSMQTSGTTDTQYF. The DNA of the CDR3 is TGTGCCAGCAGCATGCAGACTAGCGGGACCACAGATACGCAGTATTTT.

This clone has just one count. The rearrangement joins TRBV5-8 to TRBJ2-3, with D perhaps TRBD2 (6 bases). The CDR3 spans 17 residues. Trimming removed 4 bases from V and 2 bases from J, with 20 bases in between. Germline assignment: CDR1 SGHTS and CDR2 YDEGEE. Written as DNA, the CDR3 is TGTGCCAGCAGCCTAGGTTCCGGGACTCCTCTCACAGATACGCAGTATTTT. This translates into CASSLGSGTPLTDTQYF.

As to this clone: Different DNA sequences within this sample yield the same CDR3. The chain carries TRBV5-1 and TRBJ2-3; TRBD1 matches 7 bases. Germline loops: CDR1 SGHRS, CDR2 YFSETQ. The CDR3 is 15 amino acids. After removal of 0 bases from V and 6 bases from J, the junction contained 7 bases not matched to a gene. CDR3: CASSLEGGLGDTQYF. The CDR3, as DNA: TGCGCCAGCAGCTTGGAAGGGGGCTTAGGGGATACGCAGTATTTT.

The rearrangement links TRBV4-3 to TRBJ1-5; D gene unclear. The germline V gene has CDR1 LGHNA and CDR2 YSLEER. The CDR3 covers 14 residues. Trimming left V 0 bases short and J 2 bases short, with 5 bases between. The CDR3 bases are TGCGCCAGCAGCCAAGATCCCGGCAATCAGCCCCAGCATTTT. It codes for CASSQDPGNQPQHF.

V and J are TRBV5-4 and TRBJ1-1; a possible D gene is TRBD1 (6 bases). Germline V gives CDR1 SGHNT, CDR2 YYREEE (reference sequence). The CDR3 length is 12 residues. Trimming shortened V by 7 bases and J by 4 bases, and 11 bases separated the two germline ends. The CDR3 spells CASHQGSTEAFF. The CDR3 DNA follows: TGTGCCAGCCACCAGGGGAGCACTGAAGCTTTCTTT. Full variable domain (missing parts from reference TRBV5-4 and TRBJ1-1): ETGVTQSPTHLIKTRGQQVTLRCSSQSGHNTVSWYQQALGQGPQFIFQYYREEENGRGNFPPRFSGLQFPNYSSELNVNALELDDSALYLCASHQGSTEAFFGQGTRLTVV.

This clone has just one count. DNA for the CDR3: TGTGCCAGTAGCCCCCTTGCGGCCTCTCCCTACGAGCAGTACTTC. Translated, it gives CASSPLAASPYEQYF. The rearrangement joins TRBV19 to TRBJ2-7; D unresolved. The V gene's germline CDR1 is LNHDA and CDR2 SQIVND (reference sequence). V lost 6 bases to trimming and J lost 2 bases, with 17 bases between them. The length of the CDR3 is 15 residues.